This T cell receptor beta chain appears in the sequencing data of a study of cytomegalovirus exposure and HLA in healthy donors. Findings and limits, study-wide: The study put around 180 TCR beta chains on its list as cytomegalovirus-associated.

CDR1 is SGHRS, CDR2 YFSETQ, per germline. Trimming removed 1 base at V and 4 bases at J, with 14 bases between. The length of the CDR3 is 15 residues. On this clone: Its antigen is as yet unknown.

Researchers ran the PCR with 60 Vbeta and 13 Jbeta primers. Sequenced by immunoSEQ multiplex PCR; TCRdb stores in-frame clones only, minus some. The sample carries about 62,000 clones, around 87% recorded once. The genes are TRBV5-1 and TRBJ1-2; TRBD1 is a possible D gene (5 bases). The sample consisted of PBMCs. The receptor was isolated from a man between 18 and 29 years old in good health and CMV-seronegative. CDR3 DNA sequence: TGCGCCAGCAGCTTGAATCGTCAAGGGGTCTATGGCTACACCTTC. Protein: CASSLNRQGVYGYTF.